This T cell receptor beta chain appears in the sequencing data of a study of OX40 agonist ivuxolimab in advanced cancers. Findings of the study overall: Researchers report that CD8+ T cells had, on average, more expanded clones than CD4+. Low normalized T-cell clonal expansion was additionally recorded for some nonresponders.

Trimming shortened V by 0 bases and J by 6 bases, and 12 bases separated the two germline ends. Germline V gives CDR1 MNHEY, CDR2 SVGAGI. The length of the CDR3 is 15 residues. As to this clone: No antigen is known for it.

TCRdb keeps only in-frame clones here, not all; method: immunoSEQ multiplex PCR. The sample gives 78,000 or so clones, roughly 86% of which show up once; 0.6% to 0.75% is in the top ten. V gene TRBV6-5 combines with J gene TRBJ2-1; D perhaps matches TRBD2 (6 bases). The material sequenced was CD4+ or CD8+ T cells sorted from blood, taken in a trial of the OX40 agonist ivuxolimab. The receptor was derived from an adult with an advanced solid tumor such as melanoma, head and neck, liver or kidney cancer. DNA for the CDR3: TGTGCCAGCAGTTACTCGGTCGGGGGTCGCAATGAGCAGTTCTTC. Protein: CASSYSVGGRNEQFF.